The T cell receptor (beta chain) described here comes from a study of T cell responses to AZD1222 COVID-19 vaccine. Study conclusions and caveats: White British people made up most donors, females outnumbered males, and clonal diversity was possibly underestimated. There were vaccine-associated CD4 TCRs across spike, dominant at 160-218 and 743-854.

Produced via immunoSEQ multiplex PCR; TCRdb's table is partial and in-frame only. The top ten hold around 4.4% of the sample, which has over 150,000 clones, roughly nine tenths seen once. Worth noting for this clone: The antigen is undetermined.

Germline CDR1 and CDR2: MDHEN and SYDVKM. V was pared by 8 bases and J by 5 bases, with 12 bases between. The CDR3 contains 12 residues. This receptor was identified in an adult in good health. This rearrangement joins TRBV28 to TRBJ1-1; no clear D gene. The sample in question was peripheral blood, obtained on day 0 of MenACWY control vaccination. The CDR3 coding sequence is TGTGCCAGCCTTCTAACGGGTACTGAAGCTTTCTTT. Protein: CASLLTGTEAFF.